What follows are 5 T cell receptor beta chains derived from one specimen sequenced in a study of OX40 agonist ivuxolimab in advanced cancers. Here immunoSEQ multiplex PCR was the method, and the copy in TCRdb shows in-frame clones only, minus some. Seen here are around 78,000 clones, more than 65% observed once, and the top ten hold about 4.9%. The sample consisted of CD4+ or CD8+ T cells sorted from blood, taken in a trial of the OX40 agonist ivuxolimab. These receptors were collected from an adult with an advanced solid tumor such as melanoma, head and neck, liver or kidney cancer.

This clone was detected only once. The rearrangement joins TRBV9 to TRBJ2-1; TRBD2 matches 13 bases. The germline gives CDR1 SGDLS, CDR2 YYNGEE. J gave up 1 base and V 0 bases, and 4 bases lay outside the gene matches. The CDR3 is made up of 18 amino acids. CDR3 amino acids: CASSVGTSGRGSYNEQFF. In nucleotides, the CDR3 is TGTGCCAGCAGCGTAGGAACTAGCGGGAGGGGGTCCTACAATGAGCAGTTCTTC.

The count of this clone is one. The rearrangement links TRBV5-4 to TRBJ2-7; 9 nucleotides line up with TRBD1. This CDR3 spans 16 amino acids. J was trimmed by 2 bases and V by 4 bases; bases with no gene match: 10. CDR1 SGHNT and CDR2 YYREEE come from the germline V gene (reference sequence). The CDR3 sequence is CASSPSRGTGTYEQYF. CDR3 DNA: TGTGCCAGCAGCCCCTCCCGGGGGACAGGGACCTACGAGCAGTACTTC.

The chain uses TRBV5-4 and TRBJ1-6, with D unresolved. V was clipped by 4 bases and J by 7 bases, with 9 bases between them. The V gene's germline CDR1 is SGHNT and CDR2 YYREEE (reference sequence). The CDR3 covers 13 residues. Here the CDR3 reads CASSRLKNSPLHF. CDR3 in DNA: TGTGCCAGCAGCCGCTTAAAAAATTCACCCCTCCACTTT.

The V gene is TRBV6-1, the J gene TRBJ2-6; D is uncertain. The CDR3 length is 18 residues. V was clipped by 0 bases and J by 3 bases, with 15 bases between them. Germline CDR1 MNHNS, CDR2 SASEGT. CDR3 protein: CASSEALGLGGGANVLTF. The DNA for the CDR3 is TGTGCCAGCAGTGAAGCGCTAGGTTTGGGTGGTGGGGCCAACGTCCTGACTTTC.

The rearrangement uses TRBV7-8 and TRBJ2-1, with TRBD2 matching over 12 bases. Trimming removed 3 bases from V and 7 bases from J; junction bases left unmatched: 7. Per germline, CDR1 SGHVS and CDR2 FQNEAQ. This CDR3 has 16 residues. The CDR3 nucleotides read TGTGCCAGCAGCTTCCTAGCGGGAGGGTATTCGAATGAGCAGTTCTTC. Its protein product is CASSFLAGGYSNEQFF.